This is a list of T cell receptor beta chains from one sample in a study of T cells after somatic rescue of genetic block. Clones were read by immunoSEQ multiplex PCR, and TCRdb kept only the in-frame ones, dropping some. The data hold approximately 71,000 clones, with around 93% observed a single time. Material: peripheral blood mononuclear cells (PBMCs). These receptors were collected from a man aged 40-50 years. Both conserved end residues are part of each CDR3. The order of the fields is CDR3 protein, CDR3 DNA, J gene, clone size, D gene, V gene. A D gene is named only where the DNA matches it firmly. Size values are once, few and many counts, or a class for expanded clones, and some rows have none.

cdr3_aa: CASSVTGGRGYTF
cdr3_nt: TGTGCCAGCAGCGTCACAGGGGGCCGTGGCTACACCTTC
j_call: TRBJ1-2
clone_size: NA
d_call: TRBD1
v_call: TRBV6-5

cdr3_aa: CAWSLGVYGYTF
cdr3_nt: TGTGCCTGGAGTTTAGGGGTATATGGCTACACCTTC
j_call: TRBJ1-2
clone_size: NA
d_call: NA
v_call: TRBV30

cdr3_aa: CASSLFTYEQYF
cdr3_nt: TGTGCCAGCAGCTTGTTCACCTACGAGCAGTACTTC
j_call: TRBJ2-7
clone_size: NA
d_call: NA
v_call: TRBV5-6

cdr3_aa: CASSVAEGQGFRELFF
cdr3_nt: TGTGCCAGCAGCGTAGCAGAAGGACAGGGTTTCAGGGAGCTGTTTTTT
j_call: TRBJ2-2
clone_size: NA
d_call: TRBD1
v_call: TRBV9

cdr3_aa: CASSLPGPGDGYTF
cdr3_nt: TGCGCCAGCAGCTTGCCCGGTCCAGGAGATGGCTACACCTTC
j_call: TRBJ1-2
clone_size: NA
d_call: NA
v_call: TRBV5-1

cdr3_aa: CASSMGLAQETQYF
cdr3_nt: TGTGCCAGCAGCATGGGACTAGCCCAAGAGACCCAGTACTTC
j_call: TRBJ2-5
clone_size: NA
d_call: TRBD2
v_call: TRBV11-2

cdr3_aa: CASSKEGGGALQFF
cdr3_nt: TGTGCCAGCAGCAAAGAAGGCGGGGGGGCCCTTCAGTTCTTC
j_call: TRBJ2-1
clone_size: NA
d_call: NA
v_call: TRBV21-1

cdr3_aa: CASGLGNTEAFF
cdr3_nt: TGTGCCAGTGGTTTGGGGAACACTGAAGCTTTCTTT
j_call: TRBJ1-1
clone_size: once
d_call: NA
v_call: TRBV27

cdr3_aa: CASSLSPTGEQFF
cdr3_nt: TGCGCCAGCAGCTTGTCACCAACTGGTGAGCAGTTCTTC
j_call: TRBJ2-1
clone_size: NA
d_call: NA
v_call: TRBV5-1

cdr3_aa: CSVAAVSQETQYF
cdr3_nt: TGCAGCGTTGCGGCTGTTTCCCAAGAGACCCAGTACTTC
j_call: TRBJ2-5
clone_size: NA
d_call: NA
v_call: TRBV29-1

cdr3_aa: CASSNKSGTSGNTIYF
cdr3_nt: TGTGCCAGCAGCAATAAAAGCGGGACCTCTGGAAACACCATATATTTT
j_call: TRBJ1-3
clone_size: NA
d_call: NA
v_call: TRBV6-6

cdr3_aa: CASSVLPGVEAFF
cdr3_nt: TGTGCCAGTAGTGTCCTGCCGGGGGTTGAAGCTTTCTTT
j_call: TRBJ1-1
clone_size: NA
d_call: NA
v_call: TRBV19

cdr3_aa: CASSVAPRDEQYF
cdr3_nt: TGTGCCAGCAGCGTAGCGCCTCGAGACGAGCAGTACTTC
j_call: TRBJ2-7
clone_size: NA
d_call: NA
v_call: TRBV9

cdr3_aa: CASSPVRGLNEQFF
cdr3_nt: TGTGCCAGCAGCCCGGTTAGGGGGCTCAATGAGCAGTTCTTC
j_call: TRBJ2-1
clone_size: once
d_call: TRBD1
v_call: TRBV11-2

cdr3_aa: CASSQVGGLGELFF
cdr3_nt: TGCGCCAGCAGCCAAGTGGGGGGCCTAGGGGAGCTGTTTTTT
j_call: TRBJ2-2
clone_size: NA
d_call: NA
v_call: TRBV4-1

cdr3_aa: CASRLTEDYGYTF
cdr3_nt: TGTGCCAGCAGACTCACCGAAGACTATGGCTACACCTTC
j_call: TRBJ1-2
clone_size: NA
d_call: NA
v_call: TRBV6-5

cdr3_aa: CASAREPSTDTQYF
cdr3_nt: TGTGCCAGCGCGCGGGAGCCTAGCACAGATACGCAGTATTTT
j_call: TRBJ2-3
clone_size: NA
d_call: TRBD2
v_call: TRBV25-1

cdr3_aa: CASSPRVASSYNEQFF
cdr3_nt: TGTGCCAGCAGCCCCCGCGTAGCTAGCTCCTACAATGAGCAGTTCTTC
j_call: TRBJ2-1
clone_size: NA
d_call: NA
v_call: TRBV7-7

cdr3_aa: CSVGRQGTTNEKLFF
cdr3_nt: TGCAGCGTCGGAAGACAGGGAACGACTAATGAAAAACTGTTTTTT
j_call: TRBJ1-4
clone_size: NA
d_call: TRBD1
v_call: TRBV29-1

cdr3_aa: CSVSTVDINREQFF
cdr3_nt: TGCAGCGTCTCGACTGTGGATATTAATCGGGAGCAGTTCTTC
j_call: TRBJ2-1
clone_size: NA
d_call: NA
v_call: TRBV29-1

cdr3_aa: CASSAPGHSNEQFF
cdr3_nt: TGTGCCAGCAGCGCCCCGGGACACAGCAATGAGCAGTTCTTC
j_call: TRBJ2-1
clone_size: NA
d_call: NA
v_call: TRBV11-3

cdr3_aa: CASSQGGTSGRYEQYF
cdr3_nt: TGCGCCAGCAGCCAAGGAGGGACTAGCGGGAGATACGAGCAGTACTTC
j_call: TRBJ2-7
clone_size: NA
d_call: TRBD2
v_call: TRBV4-3

cdr3_aa: CASSQVAGGTGELFF
cdr3_nt: TGTGCCAGCAGCCAAGTGGCAGGGGGGACCGGGGAGCTGTTTTTT
j_call: TRBJ2-2
clone_size: NA
d_call: NA
v_call: TRBV14

cdr3_aa: CSVRTGSSGNTIYF
cdr3_nt: TGCAGCGTTCGCACAGGGAGCTCTGGAAACACCATATATTTT
j_call: TRBJ1-3
clone_size: NA
d_call: NA
v_call: TRBV29-1

cdr3_aa: CATSRGTAFSYEQYF
cdr3_nt: TGTGCCACCAGCAGGGGGACAGCCTTCTCCTACGAGCAGTACTTC
j_call: TRBJ2-7
clone_size: once
d_call: TRBD1
v_call: TRBV15

cdr3_aa: CASRAGTATGELFF
cdr3_nt: TGTGCCAGTAGAGCTGGGACAGCTACCGGGGAGCTGTTTTTT
j_call: TRBJ2-2
clone_size: few
d_call: TRBD1
v_call: TRBV19

cdr3_aa: CASSLPPGVGYTF
cdr3_nt: TGTGCCAGTAGTCTCCCTCCAGGGGTAGGCTACACCTTC
j_call: TRBJ1-2
clone_size: NA
d_call: NA
v_call: TRBV19

cdr3_aa: CASSQDRASGGKTQYF
cdr3_nt: TGTGCCAGCAGCCAAGATAGGGCTAGCGGGGGTAAGACCCAGTACTTC
j_call: TRBJ2-5
clone_size: NA
d_call: TRBD2
v_call: TRBV4-2

cdr3_aa: CASSIAIYREDEQFF
cdr3_nt: TGTGCCAGTAGTATAGCGATCTACCGAGAGGATGAGCAGTTCTTC
j_call: TRBJ2-1
clone_size: NA
d_call: NA
v_call: TRBV19

cdr3_aa: CASSVTSGSYEQYF
cdr3_nt: TGCGCCAGCAGCGTGACTAGCGGGAGTTACGAGCAGTACTTC
j_call: TRBJ2-7
clone_size: NA
d_call: TRBD2
v_call: TRBV5-1

cdr3_aa: CASGSGLPPYEQYF
cdr3_nt: TGCGCCAGCGGATCGGGACTTCCACCCTACGAGCAGTACTTC
j_call: TRBJ2-7
clone_size: NA
d_call: NA
v_call: TRBV5-1

cdr3_aa: CASTSPRDRALTHYNEQFF
cdr3_nt: TGTGCCAGCACCTCGCCCCGGGACAGGGCCCTTACCCACTACAATGAGCAGTTCTTC
j_call: TRBJ2-1
clone_size: once
d_call: NA
v_call: TRBV21-1

cdr3_aa: CARTGTAETQYF
cdr3_nt: TGTGCCCGAACCGGGACAGCGGAGACCCAGTACTTC
j_call: TRBJ2-5
clone_size: NA
d_call: TRBD1
v_call: TRBV27

cdr3_aa: CASSLGQGGNNEKLFF
cdr3_nt: TGTGCCAGCAGCTTAGGACAGGGGGGGAATAATGAAAAACTGTTTTTT
j_call: TRBJ1-4
clone_size: NA
d_call: TRBD1
v_call: TRBV7-9

cdr3_aa: CASSLGKGYNEQFF
cdr3_nt: TGTGCCAGCAGCTTAGGGAAGGGGTACAATGAGCAGTTCTTC
j_call: TRBJ2-1
clone_size: NA
d_call: NA
v_call: TRBV11-2

cdr3_aa: CASSLERYRRFF
cdr3_nt: TGTGCCAGCAGCTTAGAAAGGTACAGGCGGTTCTTC
j_call: TRBJ2-1
clone_size: NA
d_call: NA
v_call: TRBV7-2

cdr3_aa: CASSLVPGSKETQYF
cdr3_nt: TGCGCCAGCAGCTTGGTTCCAGGGTCAAAAGAGACCCAGTACTTC
j_call: TRBJ2-5
clone_size: NA
d_call: NA
v_call: TRBV5-1

cdr3_aa: CASSWLAGGERNEQFF
cdr3_nt: TGTGCCAGCAGTTGGCTAGCGGGAGGTGAGAGGAATGAGCAGTTCTTC
j_call: TRBJ2-1
clone_size: NA
d_call: TRBD2
v_call: TRBV28

cdr3_aa: CASSLDGPQETQYF
cdr3_nt: TGTGCCAGCAGCTTGGACGGCCCCCAAGAGACCCAGTACTTC
j_call: TRBJ2-5
clone_size: NA
d_call: NA
v_call: TRBV5-4

cdr3_aa: CASSAQGAKAFF
cdr3_nt: TGTGCCAGCAGCGCCCAGGGGGCTAAAGCTTTCTTT
j_call: TRBJ1-1
clone_size: NA
d_call: TRBD1
v_call: TRBV11-2

cdr3_aa: CASSEAVTYEQYF
cdr3_nt: TGCGCCAGCAGTGAAGCCGTTACCTACGAGCAGTACTTC
j_call: TRBJ2-7
clone_size: once
d_call: NA
v_call: TRBV10-1

cdr3_aa: CASSQLTGGTEAFF
cdr3_nt: TGCGCCAGCAGCCAACTAACAGGGGGCACTGAAGCTTTCTTT
j_call: TRBJ1-1
clone_size: NA
d_call: TRBD1
v_call: TRBV4-1

cdr3_aa: CASRGSGKGGEQFF
cdr3_nt: TGTGCCAGCCGAGGTAGCGGGAAGGGTGGTGAGCAGTTCTTC
j_call: TRBJ2-1
clone_size: NA
d_call: TRBD2
v_call: TRBV2

cdr3_aa: CASRPRDRGRSGELFF
cdr3_nt: TGTGCCAGCAGGCCCCGGGACAGGGGGCGAAGCGGGGAGCTGTTTTTT
j_call: TRBJ2-2
clone_size: NA
d_call: TRBD1
v_call: TRBV6-6

cdr3_aa: CASRTTRQGGYEQYF
cdr3_nt: TGTGCCAGCAGAACCACCAGACAAGGGGGGTACGAGCAGTACTTC
j_call: TRBJ2-7
clone_size: once
d_call: NA
v_call: TRBV6-6

cdr3_aa: CASSLAGSVAKNIQYF
cdr3_nt: TGCGCCAGCAGCTTGGCCGGGAGCGTAGCCAAAAACATTCAGTACTTC
j_call: TRBJ2-4
clone_size: NA
d_call: NA
v_call: TRBV5-1

cdr3_aa: CASSLGRSTLYGEQFF
cdr3_nt: TGTGCCAGCAGCTTAGGCCGCAGTACCCTTTATGGTGAGCAGTTCTTC
j_call: TRBJ2-1
clone_size: NA
d_call: NA
v_call: TRBV7-9

cdr3_aa: CASSYSSVLAKNIQYF
cdr3_nt: TGTGCCAGCAGTTACTCTTCTGTCTTAGCCAAAAACATTCAGTACTTC
j_call: TRBJ2-4
clone_size: NA
d_call: NA
v_call: TRBV6-5

cdr3_aa: CASSLAGYEQYF
cdr3_nt: TGTGCCAGCAGTCTGGCGGGGTACGAGCAGTACTTC
j_call: TRBJ2-7
clone_size: NA
d_call: NA
v_call: TRBV11-2

cdr3_aa: CASSKQGPLNTEAFF
cdr3_nt: TGTGCCAGCAGCAAACAGGGGCCCCTGAACACTGAAGCTTTCTTT
j_call: TRBJ1-1
clone_size: NA
d_call: TRBD1
v_call: TRBV14

cdr3_aa: CASSVGSYTDGTPPYEQYF
cdr3_nt: TGTGCCAGCAGCGTAGGGAGCTACACCGACGGGACGCCTCCCTACGAGCAGTACTTC
j_call: TRBJ2-7
clone_size: NA
d_call: NA
v_call: TRBV9

cdr3_aa: CASSLGFDRVRSYEQYF
cdr3_nt: TGTGCCAGCAGCTTGGGTTTTGACAGGGTACGCTCCTACGAGCAGTACTTC
j_call: TRBJ2-7
clone_size: NA
d_call: TRBD1
v_call: TRBV7-2